This TCR beta chain appears in the sequencing data of a study of blood T cell repertoires in COVID-19. Looking at the study overall: Samples taken during acute and convalescent COVID-19 were collected in the United States, Italy and Spain. In each case, the material was cDNA or gDNA derived from T cells, B-cell-depleted T cells, or PBMCs.

Trimming removed 6 bases from V and 5 bases from J; junction bases left unmatched: 13. There are 15 residues in the CDR3. The germline gives CDR1 MNHEY, CDR2 SVGAGI. Original processing methods: The authors estimated nucleated cell counts from reference gene primer amplification. Produced via immunoSEQ multiplex PCR; TCRdb's table is partial and in-frame only. D and trimming come from the DNA, and the V and J calls and clone size come from that table. The table has about 140,000 clones, 76% seen once. Sequences were obtained from peripheral blood. The rearrangement joins TRBV6-5 to TRBJ2-7; 7 nucleotides align to TRBD1. This receptor was identified in an elderly woman with active or convalescent COVID-19. CDR3 coding DNA: TGTGCCAGCAGCCACCCATCGACAGGGAGCGACGAGCAGTACTTC. This sequence encodes CASSHPSTGSDEQYF.